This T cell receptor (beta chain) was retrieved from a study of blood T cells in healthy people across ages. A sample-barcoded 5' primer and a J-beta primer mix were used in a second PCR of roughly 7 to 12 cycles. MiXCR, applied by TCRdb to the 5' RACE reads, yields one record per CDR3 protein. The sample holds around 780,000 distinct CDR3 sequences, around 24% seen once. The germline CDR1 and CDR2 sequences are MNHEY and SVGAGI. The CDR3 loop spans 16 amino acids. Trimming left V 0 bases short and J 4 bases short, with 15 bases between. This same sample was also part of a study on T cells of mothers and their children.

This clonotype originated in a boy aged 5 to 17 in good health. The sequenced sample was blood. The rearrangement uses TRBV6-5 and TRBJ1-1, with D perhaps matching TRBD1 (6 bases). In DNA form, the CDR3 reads TGTGCCAGCAGTTACTCCCAGGGGCGGGTGGGCACTGAAGCTTTCTTT. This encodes CASSYSQGRVGTEAFF.